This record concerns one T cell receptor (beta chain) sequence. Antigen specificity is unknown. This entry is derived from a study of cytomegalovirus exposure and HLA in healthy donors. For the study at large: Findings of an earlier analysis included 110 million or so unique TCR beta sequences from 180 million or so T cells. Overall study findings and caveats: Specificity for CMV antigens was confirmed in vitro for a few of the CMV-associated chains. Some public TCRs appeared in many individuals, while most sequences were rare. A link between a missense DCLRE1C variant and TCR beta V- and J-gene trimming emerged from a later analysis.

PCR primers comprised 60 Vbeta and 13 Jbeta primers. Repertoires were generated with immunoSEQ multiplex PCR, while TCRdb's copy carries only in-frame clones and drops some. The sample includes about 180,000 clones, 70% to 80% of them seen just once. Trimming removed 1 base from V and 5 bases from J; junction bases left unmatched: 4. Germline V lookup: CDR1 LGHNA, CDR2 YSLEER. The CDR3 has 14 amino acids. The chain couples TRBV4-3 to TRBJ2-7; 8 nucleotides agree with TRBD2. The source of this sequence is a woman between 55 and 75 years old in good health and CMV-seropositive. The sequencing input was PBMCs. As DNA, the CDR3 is TGCGCCAGCAGCCAAGCGGGGGGGAACGACGAGCAGTACTTC. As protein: CASSQAGGNDEQYF.